What follows describes a single TCR beta chain. What this receptor recognizes is not known. No base qualities exist here, and no much larger clone lies one base off it. The data originate from a study of T cell repertoires in cytomegalovirus infection (dated by TCRdb to the late 2010s). About the investigation overall: The peptide stimulations were aimed at well-studied HLA-B-restricted epitopes as well as recently identified HLA-C-restricted CMV epitopes, whose presentation resists viral immunomodulation. Donor HLA type was relevant to the analysis, as public TCR beta signatures indicated carriage of CMV infection together with the matching HLA type.

Sequencing took place on an Illumina HiSeq 1500. TCRdb's own reprocessing of the public reads used fastp at Q25 and MiXCR and kept productive beta chains. Duplicate CDR3 protein sequences are folded into a single record with the most common DNA and genes. The sample contains 650,000 to 900,000 distinct CDR3 sequences, about 30% of them found a single time. 9.5% to 15% of the sample lies in the top ten. Taken with the paper, the label for treatment or condition translates to: in vitro stimulation with specific CMV peptide epitopes to enrich CMV-specific T cells. Study-wide findings and limitations: In the ex vivo response, HLA-C-restricted CMV-specific TCR beta clonotypes were dominant, and in two of eight donors the single most frequent clonotype came from this HLA-C-restricted group. Cumulative frequency of public TCR beta family members discriminated carriers of CMV infection plus the relevant HLA type in this cohort and an independent roughly 350-donor cohort.

This clonotype originated in a human donor in good health (CMV status not recorded). Some clones in this sample may be carry-over from other donors' samples. The sequenced sample was cultured CD8+ T cells from PBMCs, obtained from culture after CMV antigen stimulation.

The CDR3 loop reads CASRLLAGVMDEQFF. Here is the DNA: TGTGCCAGCAGGCTTCTAGCGGGGGTAATGGATGAGCAGTTCTTC. The rearranged chain carries TRBV6-2 or TRBV6-3 and TRBJ2-1, and 10 junctional nucleotides match TRBD2. The CDR3 starts with the cysteine, ends with the phenylalanine, and has 15 residues. The read is trimmed to its CDR3 DNA, 45 bases read in frame from base 1. The germline V gene encodes CDR1 MNHEY and CDR2 SVGEGT. V ends up 6 bases short and J 8 bases short, with an unmatched junction base count of 10.